These 8 T cell receptor beta chains were sequenced from one sample in a study of T and B cells in COVID-19 patients. Blood genomic DNA input for TRB amplification was about 240-550 ng. TRB rearrangements were amplified by multiplex PCR with BIOMED2 TRB-A/B primers. TCRdb reanalysed the multiplex PCR reads using MiXCR and keeps one entry per CDR3 protein. The sample shows 3,800 or so distinct CDR3 sequences, 22% of them seen only once. The material sequenced was blood. The receptors derive from a human donor with active COVID-19.

This rearrangement joins TRBV14 to TRBJ2-2, with D unclear. This CDR3 has 13 residues. Germline-derived CDR1 and CDR2 are SGHDN and FVKESK. The CDR3, as DNA: TGTGTTAGCAGCCAAAGGCGAGGCGGGGAGCTGTTTTTT. It is translated as CVSSQRRGGELFF. The full variable domain, rest sourced from reference TRBV14 and TRBJ2-2, is EAGVTQFPSHSVIEKGQTVTLRCDPISGHDNLYWYRRVMGKEIKFLLHFVKESKQDESGMPNNRFLAERTGGTYSTLKVQPAELEDSGVYFCVSSQRRGGELFFGEGSRLTVL.

This clonotype showed up just once. This chain joins TRBV5-4 and TRBJ2-1; TRBD2 matches at 11 bases. The CDR3 runs 16 residues. Germline CDR1 is SGHNT and CDR2 is YYREEE (reference sequence). Trimming removed 6 bases from V and 6 bases from J; junction bases left unmatched: 11. The DNA of the CDR3 is TGTGCCAGCACCTCCCTCAGACTAGCGGGACCCAATGAGCAGTTCTTC. It specifies CASTSLRLAGPNEQFF.

This clonotype was found many times. The rearrangement links TRBV30 to TRBJ1-2; D possibly corresponds to TRBD1 (5 bases). CDR3 length: 13 amino acids. Germline assignment: CDR1 GTSNPN and CDR2 SVGIG (reference sequence). V lost 4 bases and J lost 4, with 13 bases in between. The CDR3, as DNA: TGTGCCTGGAACGCCGGGGCCTCCTATGGCTACACCTTC. Encoded protein: CAWNAGASYGYTF.

This clonotype was detected only a few times. The chain uses TRBV4-3 and TRBJ2-7, with 14 positions matching TRBD2. The CDR3 sequence is 17 residues long. CDR1 LGHNA and CDR2 YSLEER come from the germline V gene. V gave up 3 bases and J gave up 6 bases; unmatched junction bases: 10. The CDR3 protein is CASSQTAGTSGRGEQYF. The CDR3 DNA reads as TGCGCCAGCAGCCAGACCGCCGGGACTAGCGGGAGAGGCGAGCAGTACTTC.

By its share, this clonotype is medium-sized (0.01 to 0.1%). V and J are TRBV12-3 or TRBV12-4 and TRBJ1-2, with 9 bases fitting TRBD1. The CDR3 covers 12 residues. Trimming at V came to 7 bases and at J to 8 bases, leaving 5 bases not matched to a gene. The CDR3 DNA reads as TGTGCCAGCATGGGGACAGGGTACGGCTACACCTTC. Its protein product is CASMGTGYGYTF.

The rearrangement links TRBV19 to TRBJ2-5; 13 bases map to TRBD2. The CDR3 is 15 residues long. CDR1 is LNHDA, CDR2 SQIVND, per germline (reference sequence). V was clipped by 8 bases and J by 2 bases; unmatched bases: 5. CDR3 sequence reads: CASRGTSGIQETQYF. The CDR3 coding sequence is TGTGCCAGTCGAGGGACTAGCGGGATTCAAGAGACCCAGTACTTC.

In its sample, this clonotype is medium-sized. V is TRBV19 and J is TRBJ2-1, with D possibly TRBD1 on 5 matching bases. CDR1 is LNHDA and CDR2 is SQIVND in the germline V gene (reference sequence). V gave up 3 bases and J gave up 6 bases, with 9 bases separating them. This CDR3 is built from 13 residues. The CDR3 bases are TGTGCCAGTAGTATTACAGGAATCAATGAGCAGTTCTTC. It encodes CASSITGINEQFF. The full variable domain, completed using reference TRBV19 and TRBJ2-1, is DGGITQSPKYLFRKEGQNVTLSCEQNLNHDAMYWYRQDPGQGLRLIYYSQIVNDFQKGDIAEGYSVSREKKESFPLTVTSAQKNPTAFYLCASSITGINEQFFGPGTRLTVL.

This clonotype counts as medium-sized. V and J are TRBV12-3 or TRBV12-4 and TRBJ2-5; maybe TRBD1 (6 bases). The CDR3 is made up of 13 amino acids. V was trimmed by 6 bases and J by 5 bases, leaving 13 bases between them. The CDR3, as DNA: TGTGCCAGCAGGAGCACAGGGACGGAGACCCAGTACTTC. This sequence encodes CASRSTGTETQYF.